One sample yielded the 24 T cell receptor beta chains listed below, sequenced in a study of shared clonotypes between healthy human individuals. Assay used: immunoSEQ multiplex PCR; TCRdb lists only in-frame clones, some missing. The data contain 550,000 to 850,000 clones, roughly 72% of them singletons. Input material: memory CD4+ T cells sorted from blood. The subset: CD45RA-negative fraction. These receptors all stem from a woman between 25 and 40 years old in good health.

The chain carries TRBV28 and TRBJ2-3; maybe TRBD1 (5 bases). This CDR3 is built from 13 residues. Germline values: CDR1 MDHEN, CDR2 SYDVKM. V lost 5 bases and J lost 3, with 9 bases in between. The CDR3 nucleotides read TGTGCCAGCAGTACCAGACAGACAGATACGCAGTATTTT. It encodes CASSTRQTDTQYF.

V gene TRBV11-2 combines with J gene TRBJ2-1; no clear D gene. The CDR3 length is 16 residues. Germline V gene sequence: CDR1 SGHAT, CDR2 FQNNGV. V was shortened by 5 bases and J by 0 bases, with 14 bases between the two germline ends. The CDR3 is CASSPLTSSSYNEQFF. CDR3 bases: TGTGCCAGCAGCCCGCTTACTTCGAGCTCCTACAATGAGCAGTTCTTC.

The genes are TRBV14 and TRBJ2-4, with D possibly being TRBD2 (6 bases). Trimming took 2 bases from V and 7 from J, leaving 9 bases between them. This CDR3 contains 13 residues. Germline V gives CDR1 SGHDN, CDR2 FVKESK. The CDR3 DNA is TGTGCCAGCAGCCAATTCGGGGGTAACATTCAGTACTTC. Protein product: CASSQFGGNIQYF.

This clone was detected once. The V gene is TRBV28, the J gene TRBJ1-5; 10 nucleotides agree with TRBD1. CDR1 MDHEN and CDR2 SYDVKM come from the germline V gene. The CDR3 has 14 amino acids. J lost 5 bases, V lost 8 bases, and 6 bases had no gene match. CDR3 residues: CASGRTGGYQPQHF. CDR3 sequence (DNA): TGTGCCAGCGGCCGGACAGGGGGTTATCAGCCCCAGCATTTT.

This clone was seen repeatedly, ten times or more. The chain joins TRBV19 to TRBJ1-5; D call uncertain. This CDR3 has 16 residues. The germline V gene has CDR1 LNHDA and CDR2 SQIVND (reference sequence). Trimming cost V 2 bases and J 3 bases, with 14 bases left between them. The CDR3 loop reads CASSIIGEGANQPQHF. In DNA form, the CDR3 reads TGTGCCAGTAGTATAATTGGGGAAGGCGCCAATCAGCCCCAGCATTTT.

In DNA, the CDR3 is TGTGCCAGCAGCGCCCGAGCCTCGCTCCAAGAGACCCAGTACTTC. As protein: CASSARASLQETQYF. The chain joins TRBV7-2 to TRBJ2-5; no clear D gene. This CDR3 has 15 amino acids. V was cut by 5 bases and J by 1 base, with 14 bases left in between. CDR1 and CDR2 from the germline V gene are SGHTA and FQGNSA.

The chain is built from TRBV5-1 and TRBJ1-1; D gene unclear. CDR1 is SGHRS and CDR2 is YFSETQ in the germline V gene. The CDR3 length is 14 residues. V lost 4 bases and J lost 7, with 17 bases in between. CDR3 nucleotides: TGCGCCAGCAGCAGTGGAACGGCGGGGAATGAAGCTTTCTTT. It translates to CASSSGTAGNEAFF.

This chain uses TRBV29-1 with TRBJ1-2; no clear D gene. The CDR3 has 15 residues. The V and J ends lost 0 bases and 0 bases respectively, with 11 bases between them. Germline V gene sequence: CDR1 SQVTM, CDR2 ANQGSEA. In DNA form, the CDR3 reads TGCAGCGTTGAAGATCAAGGCTCGGCTAACTATGGCTACACCTTC. It translates to CSVEDQGSANYGYTF.

This rearrangement joins TRBV6-1 to TRBJ2-7; 8 nucleotides match TRBD2. Trimming removed 6 bases from V and 4 bases from J; junction bases left unmatched: 8. The CDR3 spans 14 residues. Germline CDR1 MNHNS, CDR2 SASEGT. The CDR3 sequence: CASSRAGEGYEQYF. The CDR3 nucleotides read TGTGCCAGCAGCCGAGCGGGAGAGGGTTACGAGCAGTACTTC.

This clone showed up just once. The gene calls are TRBV5-1 and TRBJ2-3; no firm D call. V was clipped by 4 bases and J by 1 base, with 13 bases between them. The CDR3 contains 15 residues. Germline V gene data show CDR1 as SGHRS and CDR2 as YFSETQ. For the CDR3, the DNA is TGCGCCAGCAGCCTGCAGAGTATTGGCACAGATACGCAGTATTTT. Translated, it gives CASSLQSIGTDTQYF.

The genes are TRBV7-2 and TRBJ2-3; possible D gene TRBD1, 6 bases. The ends were cut back, 0 bases at V and 6 bases at J, with 19 bases in the middle. Germline assignment: CDR1 SGHTA and CDR2 FQGNSA. The CDR3 loop spans 17 amino acids. The CDR3 DNA reads as TGTGCCAGCAGCTTAGCGGCGTTCTCGGACAGCCGTGATACGCAGTATTTT. Residues: CASSLAAFSDSRDTQYF.

The chain employs TRBV6-5 and TRBJ2-7, with D possibly called TRBD1 or TRBD2 (5 bases each). The CDR3 sequence is 13 residues long. Germline V gene sequence: CDR1 MNHEY, CDR2 SVGAGI. The V gene lost 8 bases and the J gene lost 4 bases, with 15 bases spanning the gap. CDR3 sequence: CASGTGRSYEQYF. The CDR3 DNA sequence: TGTGCCAGCGGAACGGGACGCTCATACGAGCAGTACTTC.

The J gene is TRBJ2-5, the V gene TRBV23-1; weak D call: TRBD1 (5 bases). TRBV23-1 is identified as an open reading frame with a role that is uncertain. V lost 2 bases, J lost 5 bases, and 21 bases lay in between. The CDR3 is 17 residues long. The CDR3 bases are TGCGCCAGCAGTCAAGGAACCAAGACAGCCCTGGGGGAGACCCAGTACTTC. As protein: CASSQGTKTALGETQYF.

This clone was seen ten or more times. Other DNA sequences from this sample encode an identical CDR3 as well. The rearrangement uses TRBV27 and TRBJ1-2, with D perhaps matching TRBD1 (6 bases). The CDR3 totals 14 residues. Trimming took 2 bases from V and 4 from J, leaving 11 bases between them. Germline V gene data show CDR1 as MNHEY and CDR2 as SMNVEV (reference sequence). The CDR3 sequence: CASSLTGPSYGYTF. The CDR3 DNA reads TGTGCCAGCAGTTTAACAGGGCCATCCTATGGCTACACCTTC.

The J gene is TRBJ2-1, the V gene TRBV18; 12 nucleotides match TRBD2. The V segment lost 4 bases and the J segment 7 bases; nucleotides outside the gene matches: 8. Germline CDR1 is KGHSH and CDR2 is LQKENI. The CDR3 has 16 residues. In nucleotides, the CDR3 is TGTGCCAGCTCACAGATGGGGACTAGCGGGCTTAATGAGCAGTTCTTC. Protein: CASSQMGTSGLNEQFF.

The genes are TRBV11-2 and TRBJ2-7; the D gene is possibly TRBD2 (8 bases). Germline lookup yields CDR1 SGHAT and CDR2 FQNNGV. This CDR3 has 16 amino acids. V was clipped by 5 bases and J by 1 base, with 18 bases between them. CDR3 coding DNA: TGTGCCAGCAGCCAGGGGGGGCTAGCGGGTTCCTACGAGCAGTACTTC. Its translation is CASSQGGLAGSYEQYF.

Note on this clone: Other DNA sequences in the same sample also yield this CDR3. This rearrangement joins TRBV19 to TRBJ1-3, with D perhaps TRBD1 (6 bases). Trimming left V 7 bases short and J 4 bases short, with 11 bases between. The CDR3 runs to 13 residues. CDR1 LNHDA and CDR2 SQIVND come from the germline V gene (reference sequence). CDR3: CASIGGPGNTIYF. In DNA, the CDR3 is TGTGCCAGTATCGGGGGCCCCGGAAACACCATATATTTT.

A word on this clone: Other DNA sequences in the same sample also yield this CDR3. J is TRBJ2-6 and V is TRBV27; D may be TRBD1 or TRBD2 (5 bases each). V dropped 3 bases and J dropped 4 bases, with 10 bases sitting between them. Germline values: CDR1 MNHEY, CDR2 SMNVEV (reference sequence). The CDR3 runs to 15 residues. The CDR3 spells CASSFWGSGANVLTF. The CDR3 DNA reads as TGTGCCAGCAGTTTTTGGGGGTCCGGGGCCAACGTCCTGACTTTC.

The J gene is TRBJ1-4, the V gene TRBV11-2; 8 nucleotides line up with TRBD1. This CDR3 is built from 15 residues. Germline V gene sequence: CDR1 SGHAT, CDR2 FQNNGV. J lost 3 bases, V lost 7 bases, and 7 bases had no gene match. CDR3 amino acids: CASTGTGGSNEKLFF. The CDR3 nucleotides read TGTGCCAGCACCGGGACAGGCGGCTCTAATGAAAAACTGTTTTTT.

The chain employs TRBV18 and TRBJ2-3; 7 positions match TRBD1. Germline lookup yields CDR1 KGHSH and CDR2 LQKENI. Trimming took 3 bases from V and 0 from J; bases not matched to a gene: 9. The CDR3 totals 17 residues. CDR3 sequence: CASSPRQGHPSTDTQYF. DNA of the CDR3: TGTGCCAGCTCACCCAGACAGGGACACCCCAGCACAGATACGCAGTATTTT.

This clone appeared a few times. Distinct nucleotide sequences in the sample also encode this CDR3. The chain is built from TRBV7-2 and TRBJ2-3, with D uncertain. This CDR3 region has 15 residues. V dropped 1 base and J dropped 0 bases, with 8 bases sitting between them. Germline V gene data show CDR1 as SGHTA and CDR2 as FQGNSA. In nucleotides, the CDR3 is TGTGCCAGCAGCTTAGGCCATCCTAGCACAGATACGCAGTATTTT. As protein: CASSLGHPSTDTQYF.

The rearrangement links TRBV29-1 to TRBJ2-5; TRBD2 matches at 11 bases. Gene TRBJ2-7 matches the end of the DNA better, so the J call may be wrong. Germline V CDR1 and CDR2: SQVTM, ANQGSEA. This CDR3 contains 14 residues. The chain's CDR3 is CSVAGLAVTYEQYF. CDR3 DNA: TGCAGCGTAGCGGGACTAGCGGTTACCTACGAGCAGTACTTC.

The chain is built from TRBV27 and TRBJ2-2, with no clear D. V lost 0 bases and J 6 bases, leaving 11 bases between the germline ends. The CDR3 runs 15 residues. CDR1 and CDR2 (germline): MNHEY, SMNVEV (reference sequence). As DNA, the CDR3 is TGTGCCAGCAGTTTATCCTGGGGTACTTCCGGGGAGCTGTTTTTT. Translating gives CASSLSWGTSGELFF.

The genes are TRBV19 and TRBJ1-1; D unresolved. The V and J ends lost 8 bases and 1 base respectively, with 11 bases between them. The length of the CDR3 is 13 residues. CDR1 is LNHDA and CDR2 is SQIVND in the germline V gene (reference sequence). CDR3 sequence: CASGEHPNTEAFF. The CDR3 coding sequence is TGTGCCAGTGGGGAGCACCCGAACACTGAAGCTTTCTTT.